The text below deals with one T cell receptor beta chain. This was the immunoSEQ v3.0 assay at survey level. Some clones are missing from TCRdb's copy, which holds only in-frame ones; the method was immunoSEQ multiplex PCR. Among 45,000 to 50,000 clones, about 81% were seen once, and the ten largest hold 3%. The data are from a study of long-term antiretroviral therapy in people with HIV. The clonotype comes from a woman younger than 30 with HIV. Sequencing was performed on unsorted PBMCs, taken 0.8 years after starting antiretroviral therapy.

The CDR3 nucleotides are TGTGCCAGCAGCCCAGAGGGCGCCCCGCGGCAGTACTTC. Translation gives CASSPEGAPRQYF. The genes are TRBV5-4 and TRBJ2-7; a weak D match, TRBD2 (5 bases). CDR3 size: 13 residues. The V end lost 4 bases, the J end lost 9 bases, and 17 bases lay between the germline ends. Germline V gene lookup returns CDR1 SGHNT and CDR2 YYREEE (reference sequence).